What follows are 2 T cell receptor beta chains derived from one specimen sequenced in a study of CD8+ T cells in alopecia areata. Extracted from the samples, RNA was reverse transcribed into cDNA to serve as the sequencing template. Clones were sequenced by immunoSEQ multiplex PCR, and TCRdb holds only the in-frame ones, with some missing. The sample lists about 150,000 clones, about three fifths occurring once. Sequencing used CD4+ T cells sorted from blood. All receptors derive from a human donor in good health.

This clone has more than one count but fewer than ten. The chain employs TRBV7-9 and TRBJ1-4, with a tentative D call TRBD1 (6 bases). Deletions cut 5 bases from V and 0 bases from J, with 10 bases between. This CDR3 spans 15 amino acids. From germline, CDR1 is SEHNR and CDR2 FQNEAQ (reference sequence). CDR3 nucleotide sequence: TGTGCCAGCAGCCCCAAGGGGGCAACTAATGAAAAACTGTTTTTT. Translated: CASSPKGATNEKLFF. The full variable domain, completed using reference TRBV7-9 and TRBJ1-4, is DTGVSQNPRHKITKRGQNVTFRCDPISEHNRLYWYRQTLGQGPEFLTYFQNEAQLEKSRLLSDRFSAERPKGSFSTLEIQRTEQGDSAMYLCASSPKGATNEKLFFGSGTQLSVL.

This chain joins TRBV5-1 and TRBJ2-7; D possibly corresponds to TRBD2 (6 bases). Germline CDR1 is SGHRS and CDR2 is YFSETQ. Trimming removed 2 bases at V and 0 bases at J, with 12 bases between. The CDR3 is 15 amino acids. This CDR3 is CASSLIAVSSYEQYF. In DNA form, the CDR3 reads TGCGCCAGCAGCTTAATAGCGGTGAGCTCCTACGAGCAGTACTTC.